Listed here are 17 T cell receptor beta chains from one sample, sequenced in a study of beta chain features in type 1 diabetes. General study results and limits: All four CD4+ subsets of Type 1 diabetes patients contained TCRB CDR3s that were moderately but significantly shorter.

Expressed TCRB transcripts were sequenced because the isolated RNA had all been reverse transcribed beforehand. TCRdb's table, derived via immunoSEQ multiplex PCR, lists solely in-frame clones and lacks some. The sample lists about 340,000 clones; 13% were seen once. These receptors have no identified antigens. The sequencing input was naive CD4+ T cells from blood. Receptors were obtained from a young woman with type 1 diabetes.

CDR3 DNA: TGTGCCAGCAGCGATACTAGTTTACAAGAGACCCAGTACTTC. It specifies CASSDTSLQETQYF. V and J are TRBV7-7 and TRBJ2-5, with D possibly matching TRBD2 (5 bases). Trimming took off 5 bases at V and 2 bases at J, with 12 bases between the two ends. The germline V gene has CDR1 SSHAT and CDR2 FNYEAQ (reference sequence). This CDR3 is built from 14 residues.

The CDR3: CASSPGQGAWETQYF. In DNA form, the CDR3 reads TGTGCCAGCAGCCCCGGGCAGGGGGCGTGGGAGACCCAGTACTTC. V is TRBV7-9 and J is TRBJ2-5, with 8 bases fitting TRBD1. The CDR3 covers 15 residues. Germline CDR1 SEHNR, CDR2 FQNEAQ (reference sequence). Losses at the gene ends were 5 bases for V and 5 bases for J; bases not matched to a gene: 10.

This clone showed up just a few times. V is TRBV14 and J is TRBJ2-2; TRBD2 might be the D (5 bases). The CDR3 loop spans 18 amino acids. V was clipped by 1 base and J by 3 bases, with 18 bases between them. Germline V CDR1 and CDR2: SGHDN, FVKESK. CDR3 nucleotides: TGTGCCAGCAGCCAAGTGGGGAGTGGGTATCGGGACACCGGGGAGCTGTTTTTT. This translates into CASSQVGSGYRDTGELFF.

The V call is TRBV28, the J call TRBJ2-5; TRBD2 might be the D (5 bases). Trimming removed 2 bases at V and 5 bases at J, with 18 bases between. Per the germline V gene, CDR1 is MDHEN and CDR2 is SYDVKM. This CDR3 is built from 16 residues. CDR3 bases: TGTGCCAGCAGTTTACCCGGACTGATCCGTAGGGAGACCCAGTACTTC. It translates to CASSLPGLIRRETQYF.

This clone was observed a few times. This rearrangement joins TRBV23-1 to TRBJ1-2; D is perhaps TRBD1 (5 bases). TRBV23-1 is reported as an ORF; its role is uncertain. The CDR3 sequence is 15 residues long. Trimming removed 6 bases from V and 9 bases from J, with 23 bases in between. The CDR3 loop is CASRHPGTKSARYTF. The CDR3 DNA is TGCGCCAGCAGACATCCTGGGACTAAATCCGCGCGCTACACCTTC.

In this sample, this clone turned up a few times. DNA of the CDR3: TGTGTGTTGGGCGGGAGGCCTCGCACAGATACGCAGTATTTT. This codes for CVLGGRPRTDTQYF. The chain carries TRBV7-9 and TRBJ2-3, with 8 nucleotides matching TRBD2. CDR1 and CDR2 from the germline V gene are SEHNR and FQNEAQ (reference sequence). The CDR3 is 14 amino acids.

The chain couples TRBV25-1 to TRBJ2-5; D is unresolved. This CDR3 comprises 14 residues. Germline V gene data show CDR1 as MGHDK and CDR2 as SYGVNS. Trimming took off 0 bases at V and 4 bases at J, with 9 bases between the two ends. The CDR3 protein is CASSEYETRETQYF. The CDR3 DNA is TGTGCCAGCAGTGAATACGAGACACGAGAGACCCAGTACTTC.

This clone has a handful of counts. V and J are TRBV19 and TRBJ2-1; 10 nucleotides align to TRBD2. The CDR3 length is 17 residues. V lost 5 bases to trimming and J lost 4 bases; unmatched junction nucleotides: 11. Germline V CDR1 and CDR2: LNHDA, SQIVND (reference sequence). The CDR3 here is CASSSYASGSIYNEQFF. In DNA form, the CDR3 reads TGTGCCAGTAGTTCCTATGCTAGCGGGAGCATTTACAATGAGCAGTTCTTC.

The CDR3 nucleotides are TGTGCCAGCAGCTTGAGATCAGGGATCCGTGGAACCGGGGAGCTGTTTTTT. Its translation: CASSLRSGIRGTGELFF. V and J are TRBV7-9 and TRBJ2-2, with D tentatively TRBD1 (5 bases). The germline V gene has CDR1 SEHNR and CDR2 FQNEAQ (reference sequence). The ends were cut back, 3 bases at V and 5 bases at J, with 19 bases in the middle. This CDR3 region has 17 residues.

This clone was counted a few times. The chain couples TRBV19 to TRBJ1-2; the D gene is possibly TRBD1 (5 bases). In germline, CDR1 is LNHDA, CDR2 SQIVND (reference sequence). The CDR3 covers 16 residues. The V end lost 5 bases, the J end lost 4 bases, and 20 bases lay between the germline ends. In DNA, the CDR3 is TGTGCCAGTAGTGGGGGGGTCGGCCGGGATCCCTATGGCTACACCTTC. Translated: CASSGGVGRDPYGYTF.

This clone was counted only a few times. V gene TRBV9 combines with J gene TRBJ1-2; 7 positions match TRBD1. CDR1 is SGDLS, CDR2 YYNGEE, per germline. After removal of 5 bases from V and 0 bases from J, the junction contained 4 bases not matched to a gene. The CDR3 consists of 14 residues. CDR3 bases: TGTGCCAGCAGTACGGGACAGCCTAACTATGGCTACACCTTC. Translated: CASSTGQPNYGYTF.

This clone has more than one count but fewer than ten. CDR3 sequence: CASSQGLGGQGAASNYGYTF. CDR3 bases: TGCGCCAGCAGCCAAGGATTAGGTGGACAGGGGGCCGCATCCAACTATGGCTACACCTTC. The gene calls are TRBV4-3 and TRBJ1-2; 11 bases are shared with TRBD1. CDR3 length: 20 amino acids. CDR1 and CDR2 (germline): LGHNA, YSLEER. Trimming at V came to 1 base and at J to 2 bases, leaving 15 bases not matched to a gene.

A few counts support this clone. This rearrangement joins TRBV11-2 to TRBJ1-4; D remains ambiguous. V was pared by 5 bases and J by 0 bases, with 7 bases between. The CDR3 consists of 14 residues. The germline CDR1 and CDR2 sequences are SGHAT and FQNNGV. The CDR3 region is CASSEGATNEKLFF. CDR3 coding DNA: TGTGCCAGCAGCGAGGGTGCAACTAATGAAAAACTGTTTTTT. The complete variable domain, with remaining parts taken from reference TRBV11-2 and TRBJ1-4, reads EAGVAQSPRYKIIEKRQSVAFWCNPISGHATLYWYQQILGQGPKLLIQFQNNGVVDDSQLPKDRFSAERLKGVDSTLKIQPAKLEDSAVYLCASSEGATNEKLFFGSGTQLSVL.

The sample holds a few counts of this clone. The sample contains more than one DNA sequence encoding this CDR3. The V gene is TRBV5-1, the J gene TRBJ2-2; D possibly corresponds to TRBD1 (6 bases). CDR1 is SGHRS and CDR2 is YFSETQ in the germline V gene. Trimming left V 0 bases short and J 2 bases short, with 8 bases between. The CDR3 runs to 15 residues. The CDR3 here is CASSLGTVNTGELFF. CDR3 nucleotides: TGCGCCAGCAGCTTGGGGACAGTTAACACCGGGGAGCTGTTTTTT. The whole variable domain, filled in from reference TRBV5-1 and TRBJ2-2, reads KAGVTQTPRYLIKTRGQQVTLSCSPISGHRSVSWYQQTPGQGLQFLFEYFSETQRNKGNFPGRFSGRQFSNSRSEMNVSTLELGDSALYLCASSLGTVNTGELFFGEGSRLTVL.

The chain carries TRBV15 and TRBJ1-5; the D gene is possibly TRBD1 (6 bases). The germline gives CDR1 LNHNV, CDR2 YYDKDF (reference sequence). The CDR3 totals 15 residues. Trimming removed 1 base from V and 3 bases from J, with 10 bases in between. The CDR3 loop is CATSRGQAPNQPQHF. In nucleotides, the CDR3 is TGTGCCACCAGCAGAGGACAGGCCCCCAATCAGCCCCAGCATTTT.

V gene TRBV10-3 combines with J gene TRBJ2-1; D unclear. Trimming shortened V by 4 bases and J by 4 bases, and 5 bases separated the two germline ends. CDR3 length: 12 residues. Looked up from germline, CDR1 is ENHRY and CDR2 is SYGVKD. CDR3 loop: CAISGRYNEQFF. The CDR3 DNA is TGTGCCATCAGTGGGAGATACAATGAGCAGTTCTTC.

J is TRBJ2-3 and V is TRBV5-6; D is possibly TRBD1 (5 bases). Germline V gene data show CDR1 as SGHDT and CDR2 as YYEEEE. Trimming pared 5 bases from V and 6 bases from J, leaving 13 bases between. The CDR3 is made up of 13 amino acids. The CDR3 sequence is CASRPRVIDTQYF. The CDR3 region has the DNA TGTGCCAGCAGGCCCAGGGTTATCGATACGCAGTATTTT.